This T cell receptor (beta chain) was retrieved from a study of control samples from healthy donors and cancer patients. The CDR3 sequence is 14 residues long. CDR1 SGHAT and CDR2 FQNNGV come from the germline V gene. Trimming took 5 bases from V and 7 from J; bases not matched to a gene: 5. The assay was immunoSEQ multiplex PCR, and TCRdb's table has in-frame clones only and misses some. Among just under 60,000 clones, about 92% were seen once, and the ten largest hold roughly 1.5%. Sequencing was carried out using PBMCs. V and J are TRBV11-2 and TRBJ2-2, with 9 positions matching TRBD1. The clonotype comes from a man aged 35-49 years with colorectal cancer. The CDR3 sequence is CASSLGQGHGELFF. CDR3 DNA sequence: TGTGCCAGCAGCCTGGGACAGGGCCACGGGGAGCTGTTTTTT.